These 26 T cell receptor beta chains originate from one sample sequenced in a study of response to subunit inactivated influenza vaccine. TCRdb passed the RT-PCR reads through MiXCR, listing each CDR3 protein once. The table has 650,000 to 800,000 distinct CDR3 sequences, approximately 15% seen once. The sample here was PBMCs from blood, taken 14 to 15 days before vaccination. The source of these receptors is a man in his forties or fifties who received an inactivated influenza vaccine.

In its sample, this clonotype was seen a few times. For the CDR3, the DNA is TGCGCCAGCAGCCAGCAGGGACTCTCTCAAGAGACCCAGTACTTC. Encoded protein: CASSQQGLSQETQYF. The chain uses TRBV4-1 and TRBJ2-5, with TRBD2 as a possible D gene (6 bases). Trimming shortened V by 3 bases and J by 2 bases, and 13 bases separated the two germline ends. CDR1 and CDR2 from the germline V gene are MGHRA and YSYEKL. The CDR3 spans 15 residues.

V gene TRBV7-8 combines with J gene TRBJ1-4, with D perhaps TRBD1 (5 bases). Germline V CDR1 and CDR2: SGHVS, FQNEAQ. Trimming removed 1 base at V and 7 bases at J, with 10 bases between. The CDR3 covers 14 residues. CDR3 sequence: CASSLGGGAEKLFF. In nucleotides, the CDR3 is TGTGCCAGCAGCTTAGGGGGGGGTGCTGAAAAACTGTTTTTT. Complete variable domain (other parts from reference TRBV7-8 and TRBJ1-4): GAGVSQSPRYKVAKRGQDVALRCDPISGHVSLFWYQQALGQGPEFLTYFQNEAQLDKSGLPSDRFFAERPEGSVSTLKIQRTQQEDSAVYLCASSLGGGAEKLFFGSGTQLSVL.

The rearrangement joins TRBV6-5 to TRBJ2-2; D is uncertain. The germline V and J ends were trimmed by 2 bases and 7 bases, with 8 bases remaining between them. The CDR3 has 13 residues. Germline V CDR1 and CDR2: MNHEY, SVGAGI. In nucleotides, the CDR3 is TGTGCCAGCAGTTACGCGGTTCGCGGGGAGCTGTTTTTT. Residues: CASSYAVRGELFF.

J is TRBJ2-5 and V is TRBV10-3, with a weak D call TRBD1 (5 bases). Germline V gene sequence: CDR1 ENHRY, CDR2 SYGVKD. Trimming removed 3 bases at V and 3 bases at J, with 8 bases between. CDR3 length equals 13 residues. The CDR3 DNA sequence: TGTGCCATCAGTGACGGCAGGGAAGAGACCCAGTACTTC. This encodes CAISDGREETQYF.

This chain links TRBV20-1 with TRBJ2-3, with D perhaps being TRBD1 or TRBD2 (5 bases each). Trimming stripped 1 base from V and 6 bases from J, with 14 bases between. Germline CDR1 and CDR2: DFQATT and SNEGSKA (reference sequence). CDR3 size: 14 residues. DNA for the CDR3: TGCAGTGCTAGAGGGGGGACGGGGTGGGATACGCAGTATTTT. This gives the protein CSARGGTGWDTQYF.

This clonotype was seen a handful of times. The V gene is TRBV14, the J gene TRBJ1-2, with 8 bases matching TRBD1. Germline assignment: CDR1 SGHDN and CDR2 FVKESK. The CDR3 is 16 residues long. Trimming removed 2 bases from V and 2 bases from J; junction bases left unmatched: 7. The chain's CDR3 is CASSQKVTGANYGYTF. As DNA, the CDR3 is TGTGCCAGCAGCCAAAAGGTGACAGGGGCCAACTATGGCTACACCTTC.

The table lists this clonotype with many counts. The J gene is TRBJ2-1, the V gene TRBV5-1, with D maybe TRBD2 (5 bases). Germline CDR1 is SGHRS and CDR2 is YFSETQ. The CDR3 extends over 17 amino acids. V was shortened by 2 bases and J by 0 bases, with 15 bases between the two germline ends. CDR3 loop: CASSLTPGDSSYNEQFF. The CDR3 region has the DNA TGCGCCAGCAGCTTAACCCCCGGGGATAGCTCCTACAATGAGCAGTTCTTC.

This clonotype was seen only a few times. The chain couples TRBV6-5 to TRBJ2-7; unclear D gene. V was pared by 2 bases and J by 3 bases, with 11 bases between. Germline-derived CDR1 and CDR2 are MNHEY and SVGAGI. The CDR3 sequence is 14 residues long. The CDR3 is CASSYRAPYYEQYF. The CDR3 bases are TGTGCCAGCAGTTACCGGGCTCCCTACTACGAGCAGTACTTC.

The rearrangement joins TRBV12-3 or TRBV12-4 to TRBJ1-4, with TRBD1 identical over 7 bases. This CDR3 comprises 14 residues. With 3 bases clipped from V and 8 bases from J, the junction kept 6 bases outside the gene matches. CDR3 coding DNA: TGTGCCAGCAGTTTTAAGACAGGGAGAGAAAAACTGTTTTTT. Amino acid sequence: CASSFKTGREKLFF.

In its sample, this clonotype was seen a few times. This chain uses TRBV6-2 or TRBV6-3 with TRBJ2-7; TRBD1 matches 9 bases. The CDR3 totals 15 residues. V dropped 2 bases and J dropped 2; count of bases not matched to a gene: 4. Germline CDR1 is MNHEY and CDR2 is SVGEGT. CDR3: CASSYGTGITYEQYF. CDR3 sequence (DNA): TGTGCCAGCAGTTACGGGACAGGGATCACCTACGAGCAGTACTTC.

This clonotype occurred many times. The chain joins TRBV6-1 to TRBJ2-3; TRBD1 agrees at 12 bases. V was clipped by 4 bases and J by 6 bases; unmatched bases: 11. CDR1 MNHNS and CDR2 SASEGT come from the germline V gene. The CDR3 runs 17 residues. The chain's CDR3 is CASSAQGQGAKRDTQYF. The CDR3 DNA is TGTGCCAGCAGTGCCCAGGGACAGGGGGCGAAGAGGGATACGCAGTATTTT.

Only a few counts were recorded for this clonotype. J is TRBJ1-2 and V is TRBV5-1; D ambiguous. Germline values: CDR1 SGHRS, CDR2 YFSETQ. V was trimmed by 0 bases and J by 4 bases, leaving 10 bases between them. This CDR3 is 14 amino acids long. The CDR3 sequence is CASSLAGPPYGYTF. The CDR3 region has the DNA TGCGCCAGCAGCTTGGCAGGCCCTCCCTATGGCTACACCTTC.

CDR3 sequence: CASSPRDRVQNIQYF. DNA for the CDR3: TGTGCCAGCAGTCCCCGGGACAGGGTCCAAAACATTCAGTACTTC. V and J are TRBV12-3 or TRBV12-4 and TRBJ2-4; 9 nucleotides agree with TRBD1. This CDR3 is built from 15 residues. V dropped 5 bases and J dropped 5; count of bases not matched to a gene: 7.

This clonotype was observed a few times. This sequence joins TRBV9 and TRBJ2-3; TRBD2 agrees at 7 bases. The CDR3 covers 17 residues. V dropped 4 bases and J dropped 0; count of bases not matched to a gene: 11. Looked up from germline, CDR1 is SGDLS and CDR2 is YYNGEE. The CDR3 DNA sequence: TGTGCCAGCAGCCTTAGGACTAGACCAACTAGCACAGATACGCAGTATTTT. Its translation: CASSLRTRPTSTDTQYF.

The J gene is TRBJ2-3, the V gene TRBV27; D is possibly TRBD2 (7 bases). Germline V gives CDR1 MNHEY, CDR2 SMNVEV (reference sequence). The CDR3 sequence is 15 residues long. Trimming stripped 1 base from V and 2 bases from J, with 10 bases between. In nucleotides, the CDR3 is TGTGCCAGCAGTTTATGGGGGGGGCTCACAGATACGCAGTATTTT. This translates into CASSLWGGLTDTQYF.

This clonotype was recorded many times. This chain joins TRBV15 and TRBJ2-5; 7 nucleotides line up with TRBD2. CDR3 size: 15 residues. From germline, CDR1 is LNHNV and CDR2 YYDKDF (reference sequence). V lost 1 base and J lost 4; bases outside the gene matches: 6. Written as DNA, the CDR3 is TGTGCCACCAGCAGAGGCTCTAGCGGTCTAGAGACCCAGTACTTC. Translated, it gives CATSRGSSGLETQYF.

The J gene is TRBJ2-1, the V gene TRBV5-5; weak D call: TRBD1 (6 bases). The CDR3 is 12 residues long. With 4 bases removed from V and 8 bases from J, the gap between germline ends came to 10 bases. Germline V gives CDR1 SGHKS, CDR2 YYEKEE (reference sequence). The CDR3 spells CASSHHRDEQFF. As DNA, the CDR3 is TGTGCCAGCAGCCACCACAGGGATGAGCAGTTCTTC.

This chain links TRBV20-1 with TRBJ2-1; D is perhaps TRBD2 (6 bases). V dropped 4 bases and J dropped 5 bases, with 12 bases sitting between them. The CDR3 spans 13 residues. Germline lookup yields CDR1 DFQATT and CDR2 SNEGSKA (reference sequence). CDR3 in amino acids: CSANRLVNNEQFF. The CDR3 nucleotides read TGCAGTGCTAATCGACTAGTTAACAATGAGCAGTTCTTC.

This rearrangement joins TRBV12-3 or TRBV12-4 to TRBJ1-2; unclear D gene. V was shortened by 1 base and J by 6 bases, with 6 bases between the two germline ends. CDR3 size: 12 residues. This chain's CDR3 is CASSLDSDGYTF. The CDR3 bases are TGTGCCAGCAGTTTAGACAGCGATGGCTACACCTTC.

This clonotype has just a few counts. This chain connects TRBV6-2 or TRBV6-3 to TRBJ2-7, with TRBD2 identical over 10 bases. Germline-derived CDR1 and CDR2 are MNHEY and SVGEGT. J lost 1 base, V lost 2 bases, and 8 bases had no gene match. The CDR3 totals 17 residues. As DNA, the CDR3 is TGTGCCAGCAGTTACCCACTAGCGGGGCCTTTTTCCTACGAGCAGTACTTC. Amino acid sequence: CASSYPLAGPFSYEQYF.

The table lists this clonotype with a few counts. The V call is TRBV7-6, the J call TRBJ2-3, with D perhaps TRBD1 or TRBD2 (5 bases each). V was cut by 5 bases and J by 2 bases, with 20 bases left in between. Germline V gene sequence: CDR1 SGHVS, CDR2 FNYEAQ. CDR3 length equals 17 residues. CDR3 in amino acids: CASSPRVGDQNTDTQYF. CDR3 DNA: TGTGCCAGCAGCCCACGGGTGGGGGACCAAAACACAGATACGCAGTATTTT. Full variable domain (rest looked up from reference TRBV7-6 and TRBJ2-3): GAGVSQSPRYKVTKRGQDVALRCDPISGHVSLYWYRQALGQGPEFLTYFNYEAQQDKSGLPNDRFSAERPEGSISTLTIQRTEQRDSAMYRCASSPRVGDQNTDTQYFGPGTRLTVL.

For the CDR3, the DNA is TGTGCTGTTAACCCGGGACAGGGTTCTGGCTACACCTTC. Encoded protein: CAVNPGQGSGYTF. This chain connects TRBV24-1 to TRBJ1-2; 9 positions agree with TRBD1. The CDR3 runs 13 residues. Germline V lookup: CDR1 KGHDR, CDR2 SFDVKD.

Written as DNA, the CDR3 is TGTGCCAGCAGTGGGGGACTAGCGGGAGGCCCGGACTACACAGATACGCAGTATTTT. This encodes CASSGGLAGGPDYTDTQYF. The V call is TRBV28, the J call TRBJ2-3; 15 bases are shared with TRBD2. The CDR3 contains 19 residues. Trimming removed 5 bases from V and 2 bases from J; junction bases left unmatched: 11. CDR1 and CDR2 from the germline V gene are MDHEN and SYDVKM.

The chain links TRBV20-1 to TRBJ2-7; 7 nucleotides align to TRBD1. CDR1 is DFQATT, CDR2 SNEGSKA, per germline (reference sequence). This CDR3 spans 14 amino acids. V was clipped by 3 bases and J by 2 bases; unmatched bases: 7. CDR3 nucleotide sequence: TGCAGTGCTAGGAACAGGGGTGGGGCCTACGAGCAGTACTTC. Translation gives CSARNRGGAYEQYF.

The rearrangement joins TRBV11-2 to TRBJ2-7; the match to TRBD1 covers 7 bases. V trimming: 1 base; J trimming: 3 bases; junction bases outside the gene matches: 12. This CDR3 is 17 amino acids long. Germline loops: CDR1 SGHAT, CDR2 FQNNGV. In DNA form, the CDR3 reads TGTGCCAGCAGCTTAGTACCCGGGACAGCCGGGATCTACGAGCAGTACTTC. This gives the protein CASSLVPGTAGIYEQYF. The variable domain in full, with the rest retrieved from reference TRBV11-2 and TRBJ2-7, is EAGVAQSPRYKIIEKRQSVAFWCNPISGHATLYWYQQILGQGPKLLIQFQNNGVVDDSQLPKDRFSAERLKGVDSTLKIQPAKLEDSAVYLCASSLVPGTAGIYEQYFGPGTRLTVT.

The rearrangement links TRBV4-3 to TRBJ1-3; D call uncertain. Trimming left V 0 bases short and J 6 bases short, with 9 bases between. Per the germline V gene, CDR1 is LGHNA and CDR2 is YSLEER. The CDR3 extends over 14 amino acids. The chain's CDR3 is CASSQEAALNTIYF. The CDR3 DNA is TGCGCCAGCAGCCAAGAGGCAGCTTTAAACACCATATATTTT.